The clone carrying this T cell receptor beta chain was counted between two and nine times. Germline CDR1 reads SNHLY; CDR2 reads FYNNEI. The ends lost 3 bases at V and 6 bases at J; junction bases unmatched: 5. The CDR3 has 14 amino acids. TCRdb recomputed calls from the reads with MiXCR, one row per CDR3 protein. The sample carries approximately 250,000 distinct CDR3 sequences, over 20% recorded once. The data were obtained in a study of T cell repertoires in cytomegalovirus infection. The V call is TRBV2, the J call TRBJ1-1; 9 positions match TRBD1. The specimen sequenced was CD8+ T cells from PBMCs. This receptor was obtained from a human donor in good health (CMV status not recorded). Some clones in this sample may be carry-over from other donors' samples. CDR3 nucleotide sequence: TGTGCCAGCAGTGATCGGGACAGGGTAGCTGAAGCTTTCTTT. Its translation is CASSDRDRVAEAFF.